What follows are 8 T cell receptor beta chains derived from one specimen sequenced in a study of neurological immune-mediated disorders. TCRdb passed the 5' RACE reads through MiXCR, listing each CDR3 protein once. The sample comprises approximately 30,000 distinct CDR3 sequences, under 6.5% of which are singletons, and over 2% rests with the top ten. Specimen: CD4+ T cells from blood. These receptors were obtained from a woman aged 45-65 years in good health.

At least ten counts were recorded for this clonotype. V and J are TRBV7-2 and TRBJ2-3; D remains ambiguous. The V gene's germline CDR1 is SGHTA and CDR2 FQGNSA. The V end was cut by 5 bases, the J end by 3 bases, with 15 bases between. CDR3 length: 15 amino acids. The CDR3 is CASSALGGNTDTQYF. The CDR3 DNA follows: TGTGCCAGCAGCGCACTGGGTGGAAATACAGATACGCAGTATTTT.

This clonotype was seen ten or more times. CDR3 in amino acids: CSASLTSGRWNEQFF. CDR3 nucleotide sequence: TGCAGTGCTTCGTTGACTAGCGGGAGGTGGAATGAGCAGTTCTTC. The rearrangement uses TRBV20-1 and TRBJ2-1, with TRBD2 matching over 13 bases. Germline V gives CDR1 DFQATT, CDR2 SNEGSKA (reference sequence). The CDR3 has 15 residues. Trimming cost V 5 bases and J 7 bases; bases outside gene matches: 8.

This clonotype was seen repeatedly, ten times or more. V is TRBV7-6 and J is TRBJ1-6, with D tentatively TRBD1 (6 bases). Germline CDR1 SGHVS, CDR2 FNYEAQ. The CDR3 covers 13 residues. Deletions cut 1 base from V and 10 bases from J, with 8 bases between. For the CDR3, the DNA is TGTGCCAGCAGCTTAGGAACAGGGTCACCCCTCCACTTT. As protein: CASSLGTGSPLHF. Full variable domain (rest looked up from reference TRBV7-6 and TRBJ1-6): GAGVSQSPRYKVTKRGQDVALRCDPISGHVSLYWYRQALGQGPEFLTYFNYEAQQDKSGLPNDRFSAERPEGSISTLTIQRTEQRDSAMYRCASSLGTGSPLHFGNGTRLTVT.

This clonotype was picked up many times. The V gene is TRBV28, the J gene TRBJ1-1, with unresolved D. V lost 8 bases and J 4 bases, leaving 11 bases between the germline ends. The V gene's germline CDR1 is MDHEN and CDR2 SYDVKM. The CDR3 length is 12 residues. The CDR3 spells CASRVGSTEAFF. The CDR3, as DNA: TGTGCCAGCCGAGTGGGTTCCACTGAAGCTTTCTTT. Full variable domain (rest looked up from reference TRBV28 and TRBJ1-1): DVKVTQSSRYLVKRTGEKVFLECVQDMDHENMFWYRQDPGLGLRLIYFSYDVKMKEKGDIPEGYSVSREKKERFSLILESASTNQTSMYLCASRVGSTEAFFGQGTRLTVV.

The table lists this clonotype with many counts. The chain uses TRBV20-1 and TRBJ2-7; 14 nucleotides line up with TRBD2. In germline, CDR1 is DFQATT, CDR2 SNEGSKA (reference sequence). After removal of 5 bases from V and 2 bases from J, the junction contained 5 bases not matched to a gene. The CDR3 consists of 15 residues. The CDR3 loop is CSARTSGRKTYEQYF. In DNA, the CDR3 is TGCAGTGCTCGGACTAGCGGGAGGAAAACCTACGAGCAGTACTTC.

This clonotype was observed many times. The CDR3 reads CSGGEGYEQYF. CDR3 DNA: TGCAGCGGGGGGGAGGGCTACGAGCAGTACTTC. V is TRBV29-1 and J is TRBJ2-7, with 7 nucleotides matching TRBD2. Germline CDR1 SQVTM, CDR2 ANQGSEA. CDR3 length: 11 residues. Trimming took 7 bases from V and 3 from J; bases not matched to a gene: 3.

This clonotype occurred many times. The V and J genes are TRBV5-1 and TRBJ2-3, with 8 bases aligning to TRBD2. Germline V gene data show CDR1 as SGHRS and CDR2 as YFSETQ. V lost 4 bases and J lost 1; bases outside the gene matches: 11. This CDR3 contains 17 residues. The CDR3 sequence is CASSRTGLVVGTDTQYF. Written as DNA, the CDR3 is TGCGCCAGCAGCCGAACGGGACTAGTTGTGGGCACAGATACGCAGTATTTT.

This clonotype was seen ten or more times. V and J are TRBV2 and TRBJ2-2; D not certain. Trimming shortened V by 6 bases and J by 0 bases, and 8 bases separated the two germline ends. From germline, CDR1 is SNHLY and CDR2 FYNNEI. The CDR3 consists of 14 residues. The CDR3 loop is CASSADANTGELFF. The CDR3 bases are TGTGCCAGCAGCGCAGACGCGAACACCGGGGAGCTGTTTTTT.